This T cell receptor beta chain was recovered during a study of T cells in localized non-small cell lung cancer. This clone has a handful of counts. Its antigen is unidentified. Profiled with immunoSEQ multiplex PCR; TCRdb holds only in-frame clones, not every one. The table has around 1,500 clones, 35% to 40% seen once. The CDR3 length is 14 residues. V was clipped by 4 bases and J by 10 bases, with 18 bases between them. The germline gives CDR1 SGHRS, CDR2 YFSETQ. Whole-study findings and limits: The highest T cell clonality was in uninvolved adjacent lung, above tumor. Only one tumor region went through sequencing, so heterogeneity may still be there.

Sequences were derived from lung tumor tissue, sampled before any cancer treatment. This receptor was taken from a male donor at least 60 years old with stage II squamous cell lung carcinoma. The gene calls are TRBV5-1 and TRBJ1-5; D is perhaps TRBD1 (5 bases). The CDR3: CASSIGTRHGPQHF. As DNA, the CDR3 is TGCGCCAGCAGCATCGGGACCCGGCACGGACCCCAGCATTTT.